The entry below describes one T cell receptor beta chain. This CDR3 is also generated by other DNA sequences in the sample. This sample is drawn from a study of shared clonotypes between healthy human individuals. CDR3 length: 14 residues. Per germline, CDR1 SGHRS and CDR2 YFSETQ. Trimming took 0 bases from V and 6 from J, leaving 10 bases between them. Assay used: immunoSEQ multiplex PCR; TCRdb lists only in-frame clones, some missing. The sample has over 2 million clones, roughly 92% seen once. Sequenced: naive CD4+ T cells from PBMCs. Subset denoted: CD45RA+ positively selected. This clonotype originated in a man between 18 and 29 years old in good health. Some clones in this sample may be carry-over from other donors' samples. The V and J genes are TRBV5-1 and TRBJ1-5; perhaps TRBD1 as D (5 bases). CDR3 nucleotides: TGCGCCAGCAGCTTGGCGGGGGGGGTTCAGCCCCAGCATTTT. It codes for CASSLAGGVQPQHF.